The sequence of this TCR beta chain was determined in a study of cytomegalovirus exposure and HLA in healthy donors. Study outcomes and limitations: Overall, roughly 160 TCR beta chains were annotated as cytomegalovirus-associated. Among CMV-associated TCR beta chains, most appeared HLA-restricted in a later analysis. Indistinguishable V segments, including TRBV6-2 and TRBV6-3, were excluded. A link between a missense DCLRE1C variant and TCR beta V- and J-gene trimming emerged from a later analysis.

PCR employed 60 Vbeta and 13 Jbeta primers. Here immunoSEQ multiplex PCR was the method, and the copy in TCRdb shows in-frame clones only, minus some. The table records some 120,000 clones, around 73% of them present only once. To note about this clone: The antigen remains unidentified.

The CDR3 spans 14 residues. V gave up 5 bases and J gave up 5 bases, with 12 bases separating them. The V gene's germline CDR1 is LNHDA and CDR2 SQIVND (reference sequence). This chain connects TRBV19 to TRBJ2-2; possibly TRBD1 for D (6 bases). The origin of this receptor is a man in his fifties or sixties in good health and CMV-seronegative. Sequencing used PBMCs. The CDR3 protein is CASSPQGGTGELFF. In DNA, the CDR3 is TGTGCCAGTAGTCCACAGGGCGGGACCGGGGAGCTGTTTTTT.